These 25 T cell receptor beta chains originate from one sample sequenced in a study of molecular identifiers for immune sequencing clone quantification. TCRdb used MiXCR to reprocess the PCR reads, holding one entry per CDR3 protein. The table records about half a million distinct CDR3 sequences, 20% to 25% of them present only once. Sequencing input: naive CD8+ T cells from blood, with Jurkat cell RNA spiked in. Subset here: FACS-sorted CD8+CD4-CCR7+CD45RA+ naive T cells. Receptor source: a human donor in good health. Some libraries in this study had Jurkat cell RNA spiked in.

This clonotype was picked up a small number of times. This sequence joins TRBV27 and TRBJ1-1, with D possibly matching TRBD1 (5 bases). The CDR3 is 14 residues long. Trimming removed 4 bases at V and 11 bases at J, with 20 bases between. Germline V CDR1 and CDR2: MNHEY, SMNVEV (reference sequence). The CDR3 is CASSSLGDPEGAFF. CDR3 DNA sequence: TGTGCCAGCAGTTCTCTCGGAGATCCGGAGGGGGCTTTCTTT.

This clonotype has at least ten counts. This sequence joins TRBV28 and TRBJ1-4, with 7 bases identical to TRBD1. V gave up 3 bases and J gave up 4 bases; unmatched junction bases: 8. Germline V gives CDR1 MDHEN, CDR2 SYDVKM. The CDR3 is made up of 16 amino acids. This CDR3 reads CASSLPPGQLNEKLFF. Written as DNA, the CDR3 is TGTGCCAGCAGTTTGCCACCGGGACAGCTTAATGAAAAACTGTTTTTT.

This clonotype has ten or more counts. The rearrangement joins TRBV5-1 to TRBJ2-7; no clear D. The V end was cut by 0 bases, the J end by 3 bases, with 16 bases between. Germline-derived CDR1 and CDR2 are SGHRS and YFSETQ. This CDR3 region has 16 residues. Here the CDR3 DNA reads TGCGCCAGCAGCTTGGAACCCGCGAGTACTGACTACGAGCAGTACTTC. It specifies CASSLEPASTDYEQYF.

To note about this clonotype: Since a much larger clone is just one base distant, this may be a read error. The rearrangement links TRBV27 to TRBJ1-4; 11 nucleotides line up with TRBD1. The CDR3 extends over 15 amino acids. Germline CDR1 MNHEY, CDR2 SMNVEV (reference sequence). The CDR3 region is CASRGQGEPGEKLSF. CDR3 coding DNA: TGTGCCAGCAGGGGACAGGGGGAACCGGGGGAAAAACTGTCTTTT.

This clonotype was seen just once. The V and J genes are TRBV27 and TRBJ2-1; 7 bases fit TRBD1. This CDR3 contains 16 residues. V shed 6 bases, J shed 7 bases, and the junction held 15 bases outside the gene matches. The germline V gene encodes CDR1 MNHEY and CDR2 SMNVEV (reference sequence). CDR3: CASSLYSRQGINEQFF. In nucleotides, the CDR3 is TGTGCCAGCAGCCTATACTCCCGACAGGGAATAAATGAGCAGTTCTTC.

About this clonotype: This may arise from a read error, as a much more abundant clone is one base away. This rearrangement joins TRBV27 to TRBJ1-2, with D tentatively TRBD1 (5 bases). V was shortened by 5 bases and J by 4 bases, with 5 bases between the two germline ends. The CDR3 spans 11 residues. Germline V CDR1 and CDR2: MNHEY, SMNVEV (reference sequence). The CDR3 region is CASSGGYGYTF. CDR3 DNA sequence: TGTGCCAGCAGTGGGGGCTATGGCTACACCTTC.

Many counts were recorded for this clonotype. The chain has TRBV7-9 and TRBJ1-1, with a tentative D call TRBD1 (6 bases). The germline CDR1 and CDR2 sequences are SEHNR and FQNEAQ (reference sequence). This CDR3 contains 13 residues. V was pared by 6 bases and J by 1 base, with 9 bases between. Written as DNA, the CDR3 is TGTGCCAGCAGTTCAGGGGAGAACACTGAAGCTTTCTTT. As protein: CASSSGENTEAFF. Looking up the rest from reference TRBV7-9 and TRBJ1-1 gives the full variable domain: DTGVSQNPRHKITKRGQNVTFRCDPISEHNRLYWYRQTLGQGPEFLTYFQNEAQLEKSRLLSDRFSAERPKGSFSTLEIQRTEQGDSAMYLCASSSGENTEAFFGQGTRLTVV.

This clonotype was detected a few times. A read error may account for a junction end that differs from germline. The CDR3, as DNA: TGCGCCAGCAGGTTGGGGACTAGCGGGAGCGACGAGCAGTACTTC. Translating gives CASRLGTSGSDEQYF. The V gene is TRBV5-1, the J gene TRBJ2-7; 14 bases map to TRBD2. This CDR3 has 15 amino acids. Germline lookup yields CDR1 SGHRS and CDR2 YFSETQ.

Notes on this clonotype: This may arise from a read error, as a much more abundant clone is one base away. The CDR3 region has the DNA TGTGCCAGCAGCTTAGGGTTTTCGGGGAATGAGCAGTTCTTC. Its translation is CASSLGFSGNEQFF. The chain couples TRBV7-2 to TRBJ2-1; D is possibly TRBD2 (5 bases). The CDR3 has 14 residues. Germline V CDR1 and CDR2: SGHTA, FQGNSA. Trimming took off 1 base at V and 7 bases at J, with 11 bases between the two ends.

This clonotype was counted ten times or more. Here the CDR3 reads CAWTGTPNTEAFF. The CDR3 DNA reads TGTGCCTGGACCGGGACACCGAACACTGAAGCTTTCTTT. V and J are TRBV30 and TRBJ1-1; D is perhaps TRBD1 (6 bases). Germline CDR1 GTSNPN, CDR2 SVGIG (reference sequence). This CDR3 has 13 residues. With 4 bases removed from V and 1 base from J, the gap between germline ends came to 10 bases.

The chain is built from TRBV6-6 and TRBJ2-3, with TRBD1 matching over 9 bases. CDR3 length equals 15 residues. Looked up from germline, CDR1 is MNHNY and CDR2 is SVGAGI (reference sequence). J lost 5 bases, V lost 6 bases, and 9 bases had no gene match. The CDR3 spells CASSPDGTGRDTQYF. The CDR3, as DNA: TGTGCCAGCAGCCCTGACGGGACAGGGAGAGATACGCAGTATTTT.

A remark on this clonotype: One junction end does not reproduce the germline sequence, and a read error may be involved. This chain links TRBV4-2 with TRBJ2-4; D is ambiguous. The CDR3 totals 14 residues. Germline values: CDR1 LGHNA, CDR2 YNFKEQ. CDR3 coding DNA: TGTGCCAGCGGCCAAGATGAGGTACTGGGCATTCAGTACTTC. This translates into CASGQDEVLGIQYF.

V is TRBV5-1 and J is TRBJ2-2, with 9 bases lining up with TRBD1. J was trimmed by 2 bases and V by 2 bases; bases with no gene match: 4. The CDR3 sequence is 16 residues long. Germline V gene lookup returns CDR1 SGHRS and CDR2 YFSETQ. Written as DNA, the CDR3 is TGCGCCAGCAGCTTCACGGACAGGGGCAACACCGGGGAGCTGTTTTTT. Amino acid sequence: CASSFTDRGNTGELFF.

V usage is TRBV12-3 or TRBV12-4 and J usage is TRBJ2-3; 8 bases fit TRBD2. CDR3 length: 16 amino acids. The V segment lost 5 bases and the J segment 4 bases; nucleotides outside the gene matches: 11. CDR3 nucleotides: TGTGCCAGCAGTCCCAGAGGTAGCGGGATCCCAGATACGCAGTATTTT. Amino acid sequence: CASSPRGSGIPDTQYF.

In regard to this clonotype: This may come from a read error, since a much larger clone is one base off. The rearrangement joins TRBV9 to TRBJ2-3, with D possibly matching TRBD2 (6 bases). The CDR3 is 16 amino acids. Trimming pared 4 bases from V and 0 bases from J, leaving 15 bases between. Germline V gives CDR1 SGDLS, CDR2 YYNGEE. This chain's CDR3 is CASSHGLQPSTDTQYF. The CDR3 region has the DNA TGTGCCAGCAGCCATGGACTACAACCCAGCACAGATACGCAGTATTTT.

The chain links TRBV15 to TRBJ2-7, with TRBD2 as a possible D gene (5 bases). V lost 1 base, J lost 2 bases, and 12 bases lay in between. CDR3 length: 15 amino acids. CDR1 is LNHNV, CDR2 YYDKDF, per germline (reference sequence). The CDR3 sequence: CATSRVGVGPYEQYF. CDR3 nucleotide sequence: TGTGCCACCAGCAGAGTCGGGGTGGGCCCCTACGAGCAGTACTTC.

This clonotype came up many times. This chain links TRBV15 with TRBJ2-1; 9 bases agree with TRBD2. The CDR3 spans 16 residues. V gave up 0 bases and J gave up 2 bases; unmatched junction bases: 2. Germline CDR1 is LNHNV and CDR2 is YYDKDF (reference sequence). This chain's CDR3 is CATSRDRLAAYNEQFF. The CDR3 region has the DNA TGTGCCACCAGCAGAGACAGACTAGCGGCCTACAATGAGCAGTTCTTC.

This clonotype was observed many times. The chain employs TRBV24-1 and TRBJ2-3; D unclear. The CDR3 runs to 13 residues. The ends were cut back, 1 base at V and 4 bases at J, with 5 bases in the middle. The germline CDR1 and CDR2 sequences are KGHDR and SFDVKD. The CDR3 protein is CATSDFAADTQYF. The CDR3 DNA follows: TGTGCCACCAGTGATTTTGCTGCAGATACGCAGTATTTT.

There are many counts of this clonotype. V usage is TRBV6-2 or TRBV6-3 and J usage is TRBJ1-1; D might be TRBD1 (5 bases). The V end was cut by 2 bases, the J end by 0 bases, with 10 bases between. There are 15 residues in the CDR3. Germline CDR1 is MNHEY and CDR2 is SVGEGT. CDR3 protein: CASSYIGRVNTEAFF. DNA for the CDR3: TGTGCCAGCAGTTACATTGGCAGGGTGAACACTGAAGCTTTCTTT.

This clonotype was seen a few times. The rearrangement joins TRBV6-2 or TRBV6-3 to TRBJ2-7; TRBD2 agrees at 8 bases. V lost 6 bases to trimming and J lost 6 bases; unmatched junction nucleotides: 10. Germline CDR1 and CDR2: MNHEY and SVGEGT. This CDR3 region has 14 residues. This chain's CDR3 is CASSPTSDWGEQYF. The CDR3 nucleotides are TGTGCCAGCAGCCCGACTAGCGACTGGGGCGAGCAGTACTTC.

The V and J genes are TRBV5-1 and TRBJ2-1; weak D call: TRBD1 (5 bases). V was shortened by 0 bases and J by 10 bases, with 8 bases between the two germline ends. CDR1 is SGHRS and CDR2 is YFSETQ in the germline V gene. The length of the CDR3 is 12 residues. CDR3: CASSLGWTEQFF. Written as DNA, the CDR3 is TGCGCCAGCAGCTTGGGTTGGACAGAGCAGTTCTTC.

About this clonotype itself: A much larger clone sits a single nucleotide away, making a read error possible. The rearrangement uses TRBV6-2 or TRBV6-3 and TRBJ1-1, with 12 nucleotides matching TRBD1. The germline V gene has CDR1 MNHEY and CDR2 SVGEGT. The CDR3 spans 18 residues. The CDR3 reads CASSYSPGQGAWNTEALF. The DNA of the CDR3 is TGTGCCAGCAGTTACTCGCCGGGACAGGGGGCTTGGAACACTGAAGCTCTCTTT.

Concerning this clonotype: A read error may be the cause here, since a much bigger clone is one base away. The CDR3 region has the DNA TGCGCCAGCAGCCAAGGCATGGGGAATGAGCAGTTCTTC. Translating gives CASSQGMGNEQFF. The genes are TRBV4-3 and TRBJ2-1; D ambiguous. This CDR3 has 13 residues. From germline, CDR1 is LGHNA and CDR2 YSLEER. Trimming removed 1 base from V and 7 bases from J, with 8 bases in between.

This clonotype was seen many times. The rearrangement links TRBV28 to TRBJ1-5; possible D gene TRBD1, 5 bases. This CDR3 is 14 amino acids long. The V gene's germline CDR1 is MDHEN and CDR2 SYDVKM. V was pared by 10 bases and J by 7 bases, with 20 bases between. DNA of the CDR3: TGTGCCATCAGCTCAACTTTGGGGGGGCAGCCCCAGCATTTT. Its translation is CAISSTLGGQPQHF. Filled out from reference TRBV28 and TRBJ1-5, the complete variable domain reads DVKVTQSSRYLVKRTGEKVFLECVQDMDHENMFWYRQDPGLGLRLIYFSYDVKMKEKGDIPEGYSVSREKKERFSLILESASTNQTSMYLCAISSTLGGQPQHFGDGTRLSIL.

This clonotype has a single count. Being one base from a much bigger clone, this may be a read error. The J gene is TRBJ2-2, the V gene TRBV6-2 or TRBV6-3; 9 bases map to TRBD1. Germline CDR1 MNHEY, CDR2 SVGEGT. This CDR3 is built from 16 residues. CDR3 loop: CASSLSGTGRVGGLFF. The CDR3 bases are TGTGCCAGCAGTCTATCCGGGACAGGGAGAGTCGGGGGGCTGTTTTTT.